The 20 T cell receptor beta chains listed next were all sequenced from one sample in a study of T cell responses to AZD1222 COVID-19 vaccine. Here immunoSEQ multiplex PCR was the method, and the copy in TCRdb shows in-frame clones only, minus some. The sample has more than 95,000 clones; about 88% are singletons. The source material was peripheral blood, sampled 28 days after the second AZD1222 dose. These receptors all come from an adult who received the AZD1222 COVID-19 vaccine.

The chain has TRBV7-9 and TRBJ1-4; maybe TRBD1 (5 bases). Per the germline V gene, CDR1 is SEHNR and CDR2 is FQNEAQ (reference sequence). V lost 0 bases and J 3 bases, leaving 8 bases between the germline ends. The CDR3 sequence is 15 residues long. CDR3 region: CASSLAGGSNEKLFF. The CDR3 DNA follows: TGTGCCAGCAGCTTAGCGGGGGGGTCTAATGAAAAACTGTTTTTT.

CDR3 nucleotides: TGTGCCAGCAGCCTACTTGGAAACACCATATATTTT. It translates to CASSLLGNTIYF. This chain connects TRBV6-2 or TRBV6-3 to TRBJ1-3; D is ambiguous. The V end lost 6 bases, the J end lost 3 bases, and 6 bases lay between the germline ends. Germline V gene lookup returns CDR1 MNHEY and CDR2 SVGEGT. This CDR3 contains 12 residues.

This rearrangement joins TRBV3-1 (or the pseudogene TRBV3-2) to TRBJ1-3; D ambiguous. Germline V gene sequence: CDR1 LGHDT, CDR2 YNNKEL (reference sequence). The ends were cut back, 1 base at V and 4 bases at J, with 5 bases in the middle. The length of the CDR3 is 13 residues. The CDR3 is CASSQGQGNTIYF. The CDR3 coding sequence is TGTGCCAGCAGCCAAGGTCAGGGAAACACCATATATTTT.

The chain uses TRBV5-6 and TRBJ2-7; the match to TRBD2 covers 7 bases. Germline lookup yields CDR1 SGHDT and CDR2 YYEEEE. This CDR3 contains 14 residues. Germline trimming cut 1 base from V and 5 bases from J; bases unmatched to any gene: 6. CDR3 residues: CASSLTPRGDEQYF. CDR3 nucleotides: TGTGCCAGCAGCTTGACCCCTCGGGGGGACGAGCAGTACTTC.

This clone was counted once. The chain employs TRBV6-2 or TRBV6-3 and TRBJ1-3; 8 bases line up with TRBD1. The CDR3 contains 20 residues. Germline V gene data show CDR1 as MNHEY and CDR2 as SVGEGT. J gave up 0 bases and V 3 bases, and 16 bases lay outside the gene matches. The CDR3, as DNA: TGTGCCAGCAGTTATCCCCCCGGACAGGGAACCACCGTCTCTGGAAACACCATATATTTT. Translation gives CASSYPPGQGTTVSGNTIYF.

This clone was seen once. The chain carries TRBV7-2 and TRBJ1-3, with 10 bases aligning to TRBD1. Germline V gene sequence: CDR1 SGHTA, CDR2 FQGNSA. Losses at the gene ends were 6 bases for V and 4 bases for J; bases not matched to a gene: 6. This CDR3 has 15 amino acids. The CDR3 DNA is TGTGCCAGCAGGGTGACAGGGGGCTCCGGAAACACCATATATTTT. Encoded protein: CASRVTGGSGNTIYF.

This sequence joins TRBV18 and TRBJ2-7, with D uncertain. This CDR3 is built from 12 residues. Trimming shortened V by 3 bases and J by 7 bases, and 10 bases separated the two germline ends. Germline values: CDR1 KGHSH, CDR2 LQKENI. The CDR3 bases are TGTGCCAGCTCACCCCAAGGACGGGAGCAGTACTTC. It codes for CASSPQGREQYF.

The rearrangement links TRBV6-2 or TRBV6-3 to TRBJ1-6; the D gene is possibly TRBD1 (5 bases). The germline CDR1 and CDR2 sequences are MNHEY and SVGEGT. The CDR3 consists of 18 residues. Between the trimmed V and J ends, which lost 2 bases and 0 bases, there was a span of 14 bases. The CDR3 loop is CASSYGMGLSSYNSPLHF. CDR3 DNA sequence: TGTGCCAGCAGTTACGGGATGGGGCTGAGCTCCTATAATTCACCCCTCCACTTT.

This rearrangement joins TRBV27 to TRBJ2-7; a weak D match, TRBD1 (7 bases). In germline, CDR1 is MNHEY, CDR2 SMNVEV (reference sequence). Trimming removed 7 bases at V and 4 bases at J, with 23 bases between. The CDR3 covers 16 residues. The CDR3 region has the DNA TGTGCCAGCACCCATGGAGGGGGCGGGGCTGCATACGAGCAGTACTTC. Translated, it gives CASTHGGGGAAYEQYF.

V gene TRBV6-5 combines with J gene TRBJ2-5; 12 bases are shared with TRBD2. CDR3 length: 16 amino acids. CDR1 and CDR2 (germline): MNHEY, SVGAGI. After removal of 4 bases from V and 1 base from J, the junction contained 4 bases not matched to a gene. The CDR3 region is CASSSRLAGAQETQYF. The CDR3, as DNA: TGTGCCAGCAGTTCCAGACTAGCGGGGGCCCAAGAGACCCAGTACTTC.

The chain has TRBV7-2 and TRBJ1-6; D is uncertain. This CDR3 comprises 14 residues. V was cut by 1 base and J by 6 bases, with 7 bases left in between. In germline, CDR1 is SGHTA, CDR2 FQGNSA. CDR3 sequence (DNA): TGTGCCAGCAGCTTAGATACGACTAATTCACCCCTCCACTTT. The encoded protein is CASSLDTTNSPLHF.

The gene calls are TRBV28 and TRBJ1-4; D remains unclear. V was trimmed by 4 bases and J by 2 bases, leaving 11 bases between them. Germline V gene sequence: CDR1 MDHEN, CDR2 SYDVKM. The CDR3 extends over 15 amino acids. DNA of the CDR3: TGTGCCAGCAGTTCCCGGGATTCCACTAATGAAAAACTGTTTTTT. Residues: CASSSRDSTNEKLFF. Looking up the rest from reference TRBV28 and TRBJ1-4 gives the full variable domain: DVKVTQSSRYLVKRTGEKVFLECVQDMDHENMFWYRQDPGLGLRLIYFSYDVKMKEKGDIPEGYSVSREKKERFSLILESASTNQTSMYLCASSSRDSTNEKLFFGSGTQLSVL.

The CDR3 is CATSLLVRTDTQYF. Here the CDR3 DNA reads TGTGCCACCTCCTTGCTGGTCCGCACAGATACGCAGTATTTT. The genes are TRBV27 and TRBJ2-3; the D is unclear. Trimming removed 10 bases at V and 1 base at J, with 15 bases between. Per the germline V gene, CDR1 is MNHEY and CDR2 is SMNVEV (reference sequence). This CDR3 comprises 14 residues.

The rearrangement links TRBV18 to TRBJ2-7; possible D gene TRBD2, 6 bases. Germline assignment: CDR1 KGHSH and CDR2 LQKENI. The CDR3 is 15 residues long. V gave up 0 bases and J gave up 0 bases, with 9 bases separating them. The CDR3 is CASSPPGGSSYEQYF. The CDR3, as DNA: TGTGCCAGCTCACCACCGGGAGGCTCCTCCTACGAGCAGTACTTC.

This clone has just a few counts. The chain couples TRBV29-1 to TRBJ1-1; TRBD1 matches 10 bases. V lost 7 bases to trimming and J lost 5 bases; unmatched junction nucleotides: 7. CDR1 and CDR2 (germline): SQVTM, ANQGSEA. This CDR3 spans 13 amino acids. The CDR3: CSAEDRGTTEAFF. The DNA for the CDR3 is TGCAGCGCTGAGGACAGGGGGACAACTGAAGCTTTCTTT.

This chain connects TRBV30 to TRBJ1-2; weak D call: TRBD1 (6 bases). CDR1 and CDR2 (germline): GTSNPN, SVGIG (reference sequence). V lost 3 bases, J lost 5 bases, and 16 bases lay in between. The CDR3 sequence is 14 residues long. The CDR3 coding sequence is TGTGCCTGGAGAAGGAGGGGGATACGGTATGGCTACACCTTC. Protein product: CAWRRRGIRYGYTF.

The chain employs TRBV15 and TRBJ1-2; tentative D call: TRBD1 (5 bases). The V and J ends lost 0 bases and 8 bases respectively, with 13 bases between them. CDR1 is LNHNV and CDR2 is YYDKDF in the germline V gene (reference sequence). CDR3 length: 14 residues. Here the CDR3 reads CATSREGGVFGYTF. The CDR3 DNA sequence: TGTGCCACCAGCAGAGAGGGGGGGGTATTCGGCTACACCTTC. Variable domain in full (rest from reference TRBV15 and TRBJ1-2): DAMVIQNPRYQVTQFGKPVTLSCSQTLNHNVMYWYQQKSSQAPKLLFHYYDKDFNNEADTPDNFQSRRPNTSFCFLDIRSPGLGDTAMYLCATSREGGVFGYTFGSGTRLTVV.

For the CDR3, the DNA is TGTGCCAGCAGCCTACATGAACAATTCTCGGGTGAGCAGTTCTTC. Translation: CASSLHEQFSGEQFF. This chain uses TRBV7-3 with TRBJ2-1; D is ambiguous. With 5 bases removed from V and 9 bases from J, the gap between germline ends came to 20 bases. The CDR3 runs to 15 residues. Germline CDR1 and CDR2: SGHTA and FQGTGA.

The chain is built from TRBV28 and TRBJ2-1; the D gene is possibly TRBD2 (6 bases). This CDR3 spans 15 amino acids. The germline gives CDR1 MDHEN, CDR2 SYDVKM. Trimming pared 7 bases from V and 9 bases from J, leaving 22 bases between. The CDR3 DNA follows: TGTGCCAGCATCCCAAGCGGGCGAGAAGAGGGTGAGCAGTTCTTC. Amino acids: CASIPSGREEGEQFF.

The V and J genes are TRBV5-4 and TRBJ2-2, with 7 bases matching TRBD2. The CDR3 has 15 residues. CDR1 and CDR2 from the germline V gene are SGHNT and YYREEE (reference sequence). V shed 4 bases and J 5 bases; nucleotides not matched to a gene: 8. CDR3 coding DNA: TGTGCCAGCAGCCCCCAGCGGGGCGAGACCGGGGAGCTGTTTTTT. Protein: CASSPQRGETGELFF.